The 32 T cell receptor beta chains reported below all come from one sample, sequenced in a study of T cells in Graves' hyperthyroidism and ophthalmopathy (dated by TCRdb to between 2018 and 2020). The protocol used for the library was multiplex PCR. Instrument on record: Illumina HiSeq 2000. Amplification of TCR beta CDR3 regions was carried out from RNA transcripts. The TCR CDR3 was subjected to a first round of RT-PCR using the HTBI primer set and the Qiagen OneStep RT-PCR kit. The raw public reads went through TCRdb reprocessing: fastp at Q25, MiXCR clone calling, in-frame beta chains kept. Every entry covers one CDR3 protein and lists the most common genes and DNA from its rows. The sample table shows some 800,000 distinct CDR3 sequences, and approximately 40% are seen once. Jointly, the top ten make up over 8% of the sample. The sequencing input was blood. The origin of the receptors is a man aged 18 to 35 with Graves' hyperthyroidism.

The V and J genes are TRBV7-9 and TRBJ2-2; no firm D call. The V end lost 5 bases, the J end lost 3 bases, and 10 bases lay between the germline ends. The CDR3 contains 14 residues. The V gene's germline CDR1 is SEHNR and CDR2 FQNEAQ (reference sequence). CDR3 sequence: CASSRRTYTGELFF. CDR3 nucleotide sequence: TGTGCCAGCAGCCGACGGACCTACACCGGGGAGCTGTTTTTT.

Remarks on this clonotype: One end of the junction is discordant with germline, which a read error may explain. The rearrangement links TRBV7-8 to TRBJ2-7, with D perhaps TRBD1 or TRBD2 (5 bases each). CDR3 length: 15 amino acids. Germline V lookup: CDR1 SGHVS, CDR2 FQNEAQ. The chain's CDR3 is CANSFDRGVTYEQYF. DNA of the CDR3: TGTGCCAACAGCTTCGACAGAGGGGTGACCTACGAGCAGTACTTC.

This clonotype was observed a few times. This chain links TRBV5-4 with TRBJ2-2, with D hard to call. This CDR3 contains 13 residues. Germline CDR1 SGHNT, CDR2 YYREEE (reference sequence). Trimming cost V 5 bases and J 5 bases, with 10 bases left between them. The CDR3 DNA follows: TGTGCCAGCAGTTACGTTGGGACCGGGGAGCTGTTTTTT. It codes for CASSYVGTGELFF.

In regard to this clonotype: The junction differs from germline at one of its ends, possibly a read error. The V call is TRBV2, the J call TRBJ1-3; no reliable D call. Per the germline V gene, CDR1 is SNHLY and CDR2 is FYNNEI. The CDR3 has 13 amino acids. The CDR3 spells CASNEGLGNTIYF. The CDR3 bases are TGTGCCAGCAATGAAGGACTAGGAAACACCATATATTTT.

Of note for this clonotype: A much more abundant neighbour one base away suggests this may be a read error. The J gene is TRBJ1-5, the V gene TRBV7-2; tentative D call: TRBD1 (5 bases). This CDR3 contains 14 residues. Germline CDR1 SGHTA, CDR2 FQGNSA. The V and J ends lost 0 bases and 8 bases respectively, with 11 bases between them. This CDR3 reads CASSLAGVAEPQHF. The CDR3 bases are TGTGCCAGCAGCTTAGCAGGGGTGGCTGAGCCCCAGCATTTT.

This chain connects TRBV6-1 to TRBJ2-2; no firm D call. CDR1 and CDR2 (germline): MNHNS, SASEGT. Trimming took 10 bases from V and 3 from J, leaving 6 bases between them. The CDR3 length is 11 residues. Here the CDR3 DNA reads TGTGCCACCTCTCACACCGGGGAGCTGTTTTTT. It translates to CATSHTGELFF.

The chain combines TRBV12-3 or TRBV12-4 with TRBJ1-5; D is perhaps TRBD1 (5 bases). V lost 6 bases, J lost 4 bases, and 16 bases lay in between. This CDR3 is built from 15 residues. The CDR3 DNA is TGTGCCAGCAGCTCGGGACCAGGAGCAAATCAGCCCCAGCATTTT. Translating it yields CASSSGPGANQPQHF.

The chain uses TRBV7-9 and TRBJ2-7; a weak D match, TRBD2 (7 bases). Germline values: CDR1 SEHNR, CDR2 FQNEAQ (reference sequence). V dropped 5 bases and J dropped 6 bases, with 20 bases sitting between them. This CDR3 is 15 amino acids long. As DNA, the CDR3 is TGTGCCAGCAGCCCGGTGGGGAGGGGGGCCTCCGAGCAGTACTTC. It encodes CASSPVGRGASEQYF.

Details on this clonotype: An end of the junction does not agree with germline; a read error may underlie this. The chain couples TRBV7-9 to TRBJ1-4, with D perhaps TRBD1 (5 bases). The CDR3 sequence is 15 residues long. Germline CDR1 is SEHNR and CDR2 is FQNEAQ (reference sequence). The CDR3 DNA follows: TGCGCCAGCAGCCAAGATAGGGGCGTTAATGAAAAACTGTTTTTT. It yields the protein CASSQDRGVNEKLFF. Supplemented by reference TRBV7-9 and TRBJ1-4, the full variable domain reads DTGVSQNPRHKITKRGQNVTFRCDPISEHNRLYWYRQTLGQGPEFLTYFQNEAQLEKSRLLSDRFSAERPKGSFSTLEIQRTEQGDSAMYLCASSQDRGVNEKLFFGSGTQLSVL.

The chain uses TRBV20-1 and TRBJ1-2, with 8 nucleotides matching TRBD1. The CDR3 length is 14 residues. The V and J ends lost 5 bases and 2 bases, in that order; junction bases with no gene match: 7. The germline V gene encodes CDR1 DFQATT and CDR2 SNEGSKA (reference sequence). CDR3 nucleotides: TGCAGTGCTCGCTTGACAGGGGAGAACTATGGCTACACCTTC. Protein product: CSARLTGENYGYTF.

There are many counts of this clonotype. This chain links TRBV6-6 with TRBJ1-5; 7 bases line up with TRBD1. The germline V gene has CDR1 MNHNY and CDR2 SVGAGI (reference sequence). The trim removed 6 bases at V and 2 bases at J, leaving 4 bases unmatched. There are 14 residues in the CDR3. The CDR3 spells CASRTGRGNQPQHF. CDR3 coding DNA: TGTGCCAGCAGGACAGGGAGGGGCAATCAGCCCCAGCATTTT.

This clonotype has just a few counts. This chain connects TRBV12-3 or TRBV12-4 to TRBJ2-5; TRBD2 is a possible D gene (6 bases). This CDR3 contains 14 residues. V dropped 8 bases and J dropped 5 bases, with 18 bases sitting between them. The CDR3 sequence is CASGAGRAGETQYF. The CDR3, as DNA: TGTGCCAGCGGGGCGGGACGAGCGGGCGAGACCCAGTACTTC.

The chain carries TRBV15 and TRBJ2-6; D might be TRBD1 or TRBD2, each matching 6 bases. The V gene lost 0 bases and the J gene lost 4 bases, with 10 bases spanning the gap. Germline V gives CDR1 LNHNV, CDR2 YYDKDF (reference sequence). CDR3 length: 16 amino acids. The CDR3 DNA reads TGTGCCACCAGCAGAGAACGGGGGCCCGGGGCCAACGTCCTGACTTTC. Its protein is CATSRERGPGANVLTF.

This clonotype was detected ten times or more. The J gene is TRBJ1-4, the V gene TRBV20-1; D uncertain. Looked up from germline, CDR1 is DFQATT and CDR2 is SNEGSKA (reference sequence). The germline V and J ends were trimmed by 0 bases and 10 bases, with 12 bases remaining between them. This CDR3 has 13 amino acids. Written as DNA, the CDR3 is TGCAGTGCTAGAGATCTAAGATTGGGAAAACTGTTTTTT. The encoded protein is CSARDLRLGKLFF.

This clonotype was counted many times. The V gene is TRBV7-2, the J gene TRBJ1-1; tentatively, D is TRBD1 (6 bases). CDR3 length: 15 residues. From germline, CDR1 is SGHTA and CDR2 FQGNSA. The germline V and J ends were trimmed by 5 bases and 5 bases, with 18 bases remaining between them. The CDR3 reads CASSPRGGRDTEAFF. DNA of the CDR3: TGTGCCAGCAGCCCGAGGGGGGGCAGAGATACTGAAGCTTTCTTT.

V and J are TRBV20-1 and TRBJ2-7; the D gene is possibly TRBD2 (5 bases). Trimming cost V 7 bases and J 3 bases, with 10 bases left between them. This CDR3 has 11 amino acids. The germline CDR1 and CDR2 sequences are DFQATT and SNEGSKA (reference sequence). The CDR3 loop reads CSGTFHYEQYF. CDR3 DNA: TGCAGTGGGACTTTCCACTACGAGCAGTACTTC.

This clonotype has a count of ten or more. The chain has TRBV5-1 and TRBJ1-1; no firm D call. CDR1 is SGHRS and CDR2 is YFSETQ in the germline V gene. The CDR3 contains 14 residues. V was trimmed by 0 bases and J by 4 bases, leaving 10 bases between them. The CDR3: CASSLAQAGTEAFF. In DNA, the CDR3 is TGCGCCAGCAGCTTGGCTCAGGCTGGCACTGAAGCTTTCTTT.

This clonotype was picked up many times. This chain joins TRBV29-1 and TRBJ2-5, with 7 bases identical to TRBD1. The V gene's germline CDR1 is SQVTM and CDR2 ANQGSEA. The trim removed 3 bases at V and 2 bases at J, leaving 6 bases unmatched. The CDR3 has 14 residues. The CDR3: CSVDLPGQQETQYF. CDR3 sequence (DNA): TGCAGCGTTGACCTCCCGGGACAGCAAGAGACCCAGTACTTC.

This clonotype appeared many times. The V gene is TRBV19, the J gene TRBJ1-1; D may be TRBD1 (6 bases). V gave up 0 bases and J gave up 4 bases, with 12 bases separating them. The CDR3 extends over 15 amino acids. Germline CDR1 reads LNHDA; CDR2 reads SQIVND (reference sequence). The DNA of the CDR3 is TGTGCCAGTAGTATAGAGCCGGGGGCAAGCACTGAAGCTTTCTTT. Translated, it gives CASSIEPGASTEAFF.

The table lists this clonotype with a few counts. CDR3 sequence reads: CASSLGGGRPENQPQHF. The CDR3 DNA is TGTGCCAGCAGCCTAGGCGGTGGCAGGCCGGAGAATCAGCCCCAGCATTTT. The chain recombines TRBV5-5 with TRBJ1-5; no reliable D call. With 4 bases removed from V and 4 bases from J, the gap between germline ends came to 21 bases. Germline CDR1 reads SGHKS; CDR2 reads YYEKEE (reference sequence). The length of the CDR3 is 17 residues.

The chain links TRBV11-2 to TRBJ2-2; a weak D match, TRBD2 (5 bases). Germline V gene data show CDR1 as SGHAT and CDR2 as FQNNGV. The CDR3 length is 15 residues. Trimming took off 5 bases at V and 5 bases at J, with 15 bases between the two ends. The CDR3: CASSTLSGSTGELFF. The CDR3 bases are TGTGCCAGCAGCACCCTCAGTGGGAGTACCGGGGAGCTGTTTTTT. The full variable domain, its missing parts supplied by reference TRBV11-2 and TRBJ2-2, is EAGVAQSPRYKIIEKRQSVAFWCNPISGHATLYWYQQILGQGPKLLIQFQNNGVVDDSQLPKDRFSAERLKGVDSTLKIQPAKLEDSAVYLCASSTLSGSTGELFFGEGSRLTVL.

Concerning this clonotype itself: A junction boundary mismatches the germline segment, possibly from a read error. The gene calls are TRBV13 and TRBJ2-5, with D possibly being TRBD1 or TRBD2 (5 bases each). This CDR3 has 12 residues. Germline V gene lookup returns CDR1 PRHDT and CDR2 FYEKMQ (reference sequence). Written as DNA, the CDR3 is TGTGCCGGCAGCTTAGCTCCGGGACCCCAGTACTTC. Protein product: CAGSLAPGPQYF.

Turning to this clonotype: Compared with germline, one end of the junction differs, possibly owing to a read error. J is TRBJ1-3 and V is TRBV11-2; D remains ambiguous. CDR3 length: 14 residues. Germline V gene data show CDR1 as SGHAT and CDR2 as FQNNGV. Here the CDR3 reads CAGSPPIDRNTIYF. The CDR3 DNA follows: TGTGCCGGCAGCCCCCCCATCGACAGAAACACCATATATTTT.

The chain links TRBV29-1 to TRBJ1-1; no clear D. Trimming removed 3 bases from V and 4 bases from J, with 27 bases in between. This CDR3 region has 18 residues. CDR1 is SQVTM, CDR2 ANQGSEA, per germline. CDR3 bases: TGCAGCGTTGAGCCTTTTTCGGAGAAGGGCGAGGAGTTCACTGAAGCTTTCTTT. This sequence encodes CSVEPFSEKGEEFTEAFF.

As regards this clonotype: Sequence at one end of the junction differs from germline and may be a read error. V and J are TRBV11-1 and TRBJ2-5, with unresolved D. The CDR3 runs to 13 residues. The germline gives CDR1 SGHAT, CDR2 FQDESV (reference sequence). The CDR3: CASSSPNKETQYF. Here the CDR3 DNA reads TGCGCCAGCAGCTCGCCCAACAAAGAGACCCAGTACTTC.

The chain links TRBV20-1 to TRBJ1-2, with 7 nucleotides matching TRBD1. This CDR3 region has 12 residues. CDR1 is DFQATT, CDR2 SNEGSKA, per germline (reference sequence). V was clipped by 0 bases and J by 7 bases; unmatched bases: 2. CDR3 DNA: TGCAGTGCTAGAGATCAGGGGGGTGGCTACACCTTC. It encodes CSARDQGGGYTF.

In its sample, this clonotype was seen many times. The chain links TRBV2 to TRBJ1-5; D not certain. This CDR3 has 13 residues. The germline CDR1 and CDR2 sequences are SNHLY and FYNNEI. V lost 3 bases, J lost 5 bases, and 8 bases lay in between. The CDR3 DNA reads as TGTGCCAGCAGTGATCTTGCGGATCAGCCCCAGCATTTT. Residues: CASSDLADQPQHF.

In its sample, this clonotype was seen a few times. The V call is TRBV7-2, the J call TRBJ2-5; no firm D call. The V gene's germline CDR1 is SGHTA and CDR2 FQGNSA. The CDR3 is made up of 13 amino acids. Between the trimmed V and J ends, which lost 1 base and 9 bases, there was a span of 12 bases. CDR3 in DNA: TGTGCCAGCAGCTTAGAAGAGGCCCAGGCCCAGTACTTC. It is translated as CASSLEEAQAQYF.

This chain connects TRBV12-3 or TRBV12-4 to TRBJ1-1; 9 bases match TRBD1. Trimming cost V 5 bases and J 4 bases; bases outside gene matches: 8. The CDR3 contains 15 residues. This chain's CDR3 is CASSTLSGQGTEAFF. DNA of the CDR3: TGTGCCAGCAGTACGCTATCGGGACAGGGCACTGAAGCTTTCTTT.

The V gene is TRBV10-3, the J gene TRBJ1-5; D is unclear. In germline, CDR1 is ENHRY, CDR2 SYGVKD. The CDR3 length is 13 residues. V gave up 8 bases and J gave up 0 bases, with 8 bases separating them. The CDR3 DNA follows: TGTGCCATCGGTGGGGATAGCAATCAGCCCCAGCATTTT. Translated: CAIGGDSNQPQHF.

This chain uses TRBV15 with TRBJ1-5; no definite D call. The CDR3 has 17 residues. V was clipped by 3 bases and J by 0 bases, with 15 bases between them. Per the germline V gene, CDR1 is LNHNV and CDR2 is YYDKDF (reference sequence). The CDR3 nucleotides read TGTGCCACCAGCAGCGGACGGTTGATATATAGCAATCAGCCCCAGCATTTT. Translation: CATSSGRLIYSNQPQHF. Complete variable domain (other parts from reference TRBV15 and TRBJ1-5): DAMVIQNPRYQVTQFGKPVTLSCSQTLNHNVMYWYQQKSSQAPKLLFHYYDKDFNNEADTPDNFQSRRPNTSFCFLDIRSPGLGDTAMYLCATSSGRLIYSNQPQHFGDGTRLSIL.

A word on this clonotype: A much larger clone differs from this one at a single base, so this may be a read error. V usage is TRBV29-1 and J usage is TRBJ2-2; D not certain. CDR1 and CDR2 from the germline V gene are SQVTM and ANQGSEA. There are 10 residues in the CDR3. Trimming pared 8 bases from V and 4 bases from J, leaving 5 bases between. This CDR3 reads CSWGTGELFF. In nucleotides, the CDR3 is TGCAGCTGGGGCACCGGGGAGCTGTTTTTT.